What follows are 28 T cell receptor beta chains derived from one specimen sequenced in a study of blood T cell repertoires in COVID-19. TCRdb's table, derived via immunoSEQ multiplex PCR, lists solely in-frame clones and lacks some. The sample records 390,000 or so clones, roughly nine tenths being singletons. The sequenced material came from PBMCs or T cells enriched from blood (not recorded which). These receptors all come from a man younger than 35 who had recovered from COVID-19.

The chain links TRBV19 to TRBJ1-2; TRBD1 matches at 7 bases. The CDR3 totals 16 residues. The V gene end was trimmed by 7 bases and the J gene end by 8 bases; junction bases not matched to a gene: 19. CDR1 LNHDA and CDR2 SQIVND come from the germline V gene (reference sequence). CDR3 DNA: TGTGCCAGTACTCCTAGGGCCAGGGGGTACGCCTGGGGCTACACCTTC. Protein product: CASTPRARGYAWGYTF.

This clone was seen only once. The V gene is TRBV6-6, the J gene TRBJ2-2; D perhaps matches TRBD1 (6 bases). This CDR3 contains 16 residues. Germline CDR1 reads MNHNY; CDR2 reads SVGAGI (reference sequence). V lost 10 bases and J lost 4, with 22 bases in between. CDR3 sequence (DNA): TGTGCCACTCACCCTCACACAGGGACCCCCACCGGGGAGCTGTTTTTT. As protein: CATHPHTGTPTGELFF.

The V and J genes are TRBV18 and TRBJ2-3; D is undetermined. V lost 3 bases and J 2 bases, leaving 12 bases between the germline ends. The CDR3 length is 15 residues. CDR1 is KGHSH, CDR2 LQKENI, per germline. The CDR3 sequence is CASSPAVLPTDTQYF. For the CDR3, the DNA is TGTGCCAGCTCACCCGCCGTACTTCCCACAGATACGCAGTATTTT.

The chain has TRBV5-6 and TRBJ1-2, with D possibly being TRBD1 (6 bases). The V gene's germline CDR1 is SGHDT and CDR2 YYEEEE. The CDR3 contains 17 residues. The germline V and J ends were trimmed by 3 bases and 0 bases, with 18 bases remaining between them. Here the CDR3 reads CASSSVRQVRANYGYTF. The CDR3 DNA sequence: TGTGCCAGCAGCTCCGTTAGACAGGTCAGAGCTAACTATGGCTACACCTTC.

Note on this clone: The junction departs from the called germline gene at one end, perhaps through a read error. The chain carries TRBV6-5 and TRBJ2-1, with D possibly being TRBD1 (6 bases). This CDR3 region has 12 residues. Germline V gives CDR1 MNHEY, CDR2 SVGAGI. CDR3 in amino acids: CASSHSGDEQFF. In DNA, the CDR3 is TGTGCCAGCAGTCACTCAGGGGATGAGCAGTTCTTC.

The chain employs TRBV7-9 and TRBJ2-7, with TRBD1 matching over 7 bases. J gave up 4 bases and V 6 bases, and 6 bases lay outside the gene matches. This CDR3 is built from 13 residues. Germline CDR1 SEHNR, CDR2 FQNEAQ (reference sequence). Here the CDR3 reads CASRGQETYEQYF. CDR3 coding DNA: TGTGCCAGCAGAGGACAGGAGACGTACGAGCAGTACTTC.

V is TRBV4-1 and J is TRBJ2-7, with D hard to call. The CDR3 runs 14 residues. CDR1 MGHRA and CDR2 YSYEKL come from the germline V gene. V lost 0 bases and J 1 base, leaving 7 bases between the germline ends. This chain's CDR3 is CASSQEEASYEQYF. The CDR3 DNA follows: TGCGCCAGCAGCCAAGAGGAAGCGTCCTACGAGCAGTACTTC.

The rearrangement uses TRBV12-3 or TRBV12-4 and TRBJ1-2; D is uncertain. Trimming took off 3 bases at V and 7 bases at J, with 9 bases between the two ends. The CDR3 length is 12 residues. This CDR3 reads CASSFPSSGYTF. The CDR3 DNA reads TGTGCCAGCAGTTTTCCCTCGTCTGGCTACACCTTC.

The J gene is TRBJ1-1, the V gene TRBV19, with D possibly TRBD1 on 5 matching bases. Germline CDR1 reads LNHDA; CDR2 reads SQIVND (reference sequence). Trimming took 10 bases from V and 1 from J, leaving 13 bases between them. The CDR3 runs 13 residues. In DNA form, the CDR3 reads TGTGCCATCTCGGGACTTGGGAACACTGAAGCTTTCTTT. This codes for CAISGLGNTEAFF.

The V call is TRBV3-1 (or the pseudogene TRBV3-2), the J call TRBJ2-1; 10 bases align to TRBD2. The trim removed 10 bases at V and 6 bases at J, leaving 6 bases unmatched. The germline V gene encodes CDR1 LGHDT and CDR2 YNNKEL (reference sequence). The CDR3 is made up of 13 amino acids. The CDR3 sequence: CAISSGSPNEQFF. CDR3 DNA sequence: TGTGCCATTTCTAGCGGGAGCCCCAATGAGCAGTTCTTC.

The rearrangement uses TRBV19 and TRBJ2-5; 11 nucleotides match TRBD1. The CDR3 runs 15 residues. The V segment lost 7 bases and the J segment 5 bases; nucleotides outside the gene matches: 9. CDR1 is LNHDA and CDR2 is SQIVND in the germline V gene (reference sequence). The CDR3 is CASTADRGRGETQYF. CDR3 bases: TGTGCCAGTACCGCGGACAGGGGGCGCGGGGAGACCCAGTACTTC.

This chain joins TRBV6-5 and TRBJ2-7; 7 bases match TRBD1. Trimming removed 6 bases from V and 3 bases from J; junction bases left unmatched: 8. CDR1 is MNHEY and CDR2 is SVGAGI in the germline V gene. The CDR3 has 14 residues. This CDR3 reads CASSSDRDSYEQYF. The CDR3 coding sequence is TGTGCCAGCAGCAGCGACAGGGACAGCTACGAGCAGTACTTC.

The V and J genes are TRBV2 and TRBJ2-7, with D maybe TRBD1 (5 bases). The CDR3 spans 13 residues. V was clipped by 7 bases and J by 0 bases, with 10 bases between them. Germline values: CDR1 SNHLY, CDR2 FYNNEI. The DNA of the CDR3 is TGTGCCAGCACCTTAGACAGCTCCTACGAGCAGTACTTC. Protein sequence: CASTLDSSYEQYF.

The genes are TRBV28 and TRBJ2-2; D may be TRBD2 (5 bases). CDR1 is MDHEN and CDR2 is SYDVKM in the germline V gene. The CDR3 contains 15 residues. Trimming stripped 5 bases from V and 7 bases from J, with 17 bases between. CDR3 in DNA: TGTGCCAGCAGTAAGACGTCCGCGGCGGGCGGGGAGCTGTTTTTT. This encodes CASSKTSAAGGELFF.

The chain has TRBV14 and TRBJ2-3; possibly TRBD2 for D (7 bases). The V end was cut by 0 bases, the J end by 4 bases, with 11 bases between. This CDR3 has 15 residues. Germline V gene data show CDR1 as SGHDN and CDR2 as FVKESK. The CDR3 spells CASSQDLGGPDTQYF. The DNA for the CDR3 is TGTGCCAGCAGCCAAGATCTGGGGGGGCCAGATACGCAGTATTTT.

The chain has TRBV6-6 and TRBJ1-2; 10 bases are shared with TRBD1. V dropped 6 bases and J dropped 7; count of bases not matched to a gene: 5. CDR3 length equals 13 residues. From germline, CDR1 is MNHNY and CDR2 SVGAGI (reference sequence). CDR3 region: CASSPTGGRGYTF. The CDR3 DNA is TGTGCCAGCAGCCCGACAGGGGGCCGTGGCTACACCTTC.

This clone has only a few counts. V and J are TRBV7-7 and TRBJ2-5, with 11 bases matching TRBD1. This CDR3 spans 19 amino acids. Germline V gives CDR1 SSHAT, CDR2 FNYEAQ (reference sequence). The trim removed 1 base at V and 2 bases at J, leaving 12 bases unmatched. The CDR3 DNA follows: TGTGCCAGCAGCTTAGTCCTAGCCCCGGGACAGGGGGATCAAGAGACCCAGTACTTC. Translated, it gives CASSLVLAPGQGDQETQYF.

J is TRBJ2-1 and V is TRBV7-6, with D maybe TRBD2 (7 bases). The CDR3 contains 15 residues. Germline values: CDR1 SGHVS, CDR2 FNYEAQ. Trimming cost V 5 bases and J 5 bases, with 16 bases left between them. CDR3 coding DNA: TGTGCCAGCAGCAGGGGGGGGCGGTGGGACAATGAGCAGTTCTTC. Translating it yields CASSRGGRWDNEQFF.

V usage is TRBV5-1 and J usage is TRBJ2-7; a weak D match, TRBD1 (5 bases). Germline-derived CDR1 and CDR2 are SGHRS and YFSETQ. The CDR3 is 16 amino acids. V was clipped by 5 bases and J by 3 bases, with 21 bases between them. CDR3 in amino acids: CASSPNFGRGYYEQYF. The CDR3 DNA follows: TGCGCCAGCAGTCCTAATTTCGGAAGGGGTTACTACGAGCAGTACTTC.

The chain combines TRBV4-1 with TRBJ2-7; D is perhaps TRBD1 (6 bases). Trimming stripped 4 bases from V and 3 bases from J, with 22 bases between. The CDR3 sequence is 17 residues long. Per the germline V gene, CDR1 is MGHRA and CDR2 is YSYEKL. The CDR3 loop reads CASSPDEGTISNYEQYF. Written as DNA, the CDR3 is TGCGCCAGCAGCCCCGACGAGGGGACAATATCTAACTACGAGCAGTACTTC.

V gene TRBV2 combines with J gene TRBJ1-5, with a possible D match to TRBD1 (5 bases). Between the trimmed V and J ends, which lost 0 bases and 4 bases, there was a span of 10 bases. This CDR3 spans 15 amino acids. The germline V gene has CDR1 SNHLY and CDR2 FYNNEI. The CDR3 region is CASSEALGRNQPQHF. Here the CDR3 DNA reads TGTGCCAGCAGTGAAGCGCTGGGGCGAAATCAGCCCCAGCATTTT.

The chain uses TRBV6-5 and TRBJ1-1; TRBD1 might be the D (5 bases). CDR1 MNHEY and CDR2 SVGAGI come from the germline V gene. Trimming took off 4 bases at V and 1 base at J, with 10 bases between the two ends. The CDR3 consists of 14 residues. Written as DNA, the CDR3 is TGTGCCAGCAGTTTCAGGGTGGGGAACACTGAAGCTTTCTTT. Amino acids: CASSFRVGNTEAFF.

V and J are TRBV7-8 and TRBJ1-2, with 7 bases aligning to TRBD1. V was clipped by 3 bases and J by 4 bases; unmatched bases: 8. The CDR3 covers 15 residues. Germline V gene sequence: CDR1 SGHVS, CDR2 FQNEAQ. CDR3 nucleotide sequence: TGTGCCAGCAGCTTGTTGGGGCAGGGGGGCTATGGCTACACCTTC. Its protein is CASSLLGQGGYGYTF.

The chain uses TRBV28 and TRBJ1-6, with D unresolved. V was cut by 7 bases and J by 5 bases, with 15 bases left in between. CDR1 is MDHEN, CDR2 SYDVKM, per germline. The length of the CDR3 is 15 residues. CDR3 sequence reads: CASTPREGNNSPLHF. CDR3 coding DNA: TGTGCCAGCACCCCCCGAGAGGGCAATAATTCACCCCTCCACTTT.

The rearrangement uses TRBV18 and TRBJ2-6; TRBD1 agrees at 7 bases. With 5 bases clipped from V and 0 bases from J, the junction kept 7 bases outside the gene matches. Germline V gene data show CDR1 as KGHSH and CDR2 as LQKENI. The CDR3 runs to 17 residues. CDR3 nucleotide sequence: TGTGCCAGCTCAATGAGACAGGGATCCTCTGGGGCCAACGTCCTGACTTTC. Translation gives CASSMRQGSSGANVLTF.

The chain couples TRBV7-6 to TRBJ1-1; 8 bases fit TRBD1. Germline values: CDR1 SGHVS, CDR2 FNYEAQ. The CDR3 is 15 residues long. V gave up 5 bases and J gave up 0 bases; unmatched junction bases: 5. CDR3 DNA: TGTGCCAGCAGCCCCCGGACAGGGTTGAACACTGAAGCTTTCTTT. This gives the protein CASSPRTGLNTEAFF.

V is TRBV5-4 and J is TRBJ2-1; D possibly corresponds to TRBD2 (6 bases). This CDR3 has 16 amino acids. With 0 bases removed from V and 7 bases from J, the gap between germline ends came to 17 bases. CDR1 and CDR2 (germline): SGHNT, YYREEE (reference sequence). CDR3 loop: CASSLVGWYGSNEQFF. The DNA for the CDR3 is TGTGCCAGCAGCTTGGTCGGGTGGTACGGGAGTAATGAGCAGTTCTTC.

This chain joins TRBV10-3 and TRBJ2-7, with D possibly matching TRBD2 (6 bases). Per germline, CDR1 ENHRY and CDR2 SYGVKD. CDR3 size: 14 residues. The V and J ends lost 10 bases and 0 bases respectively, with 16 bases between them. CDR3 loop: CATIPSAYSYEQYF. CDR3 in DNA: TGTGCCACTATACCTAGCGCGTACTCCTACGAGCAGTACTTC.